Each of the 10 T cell receptor beta chains below was sequenced from the same sample in a study of esophageal squamous cell carcinoma under preoperative chemotherapy. TCRdb independently ran MiXCR on the PCR reads; one entry per CDR3 protein. The repertoire holds 9,000 to 9,500 distinct CDR3 sequences, with approximately 48% as singletons. Time point specified: after preoperative PTX-NDP chemotherapy. Sample acquisition took place from a patient given preoperative chemotherapy. The receptors originated from a human donor with esophageal squamous cell carcinoma. The donor label of this sample is uncertain.

Within the sample, this clonotype is medium-sized (0.01 to 0.1%). V usage is TRBV7-8 and J usage is TRBJ2-5, with 9 positions matching TRBD1. Looked up from germline, CDR1 is SGHVS and CDR2 is FQNEAQ. J lost 3 bases, V lost 5 bases, and 10 bases had no gene match. The CDR3 length is 16 residues. This CDR3 reads CASSPQPGQGKETQYF. The DNA for the CDR3 is TGTGCCAGCAGCCCCCAACCAGGACAGGGGAAAGAGACCCAGTACTTC.

This clonotype was seen a handful of times. The chain links TRBV5-4 to TRBJ2-1; D may be TRBD1 (5 bases). The V gene lost 4 bases and the J gene lost 10 bases, with 12 bases spanning the gap. The CDR3 consists of 12 residues. Per the germline V gene, CDR1 is SGHNT and CDR2 is YYREEE (reference sequence). CDR3 in amino acids: CASSLGWGEQFF. CDR3 in DNA: TGTGCCAGCAGCCTGGGGTGGGGCGAGCAGTTCTTC.

This chain joins TRBV4-1 and TRBJ2-3; 7 nucleotides line up with TRBD2. With 1 base clipped from V and 2 bases from J, the junction kept 3 bases outside the gene matches. Germline V lookup: CDR1 MGHRA, CDR2 YSYEKL. The CDR3 extends over 15 amino acids. The CDR3 loop is CASSQALADTDTQYF. CDR3 sequence (DNA): TGCGCCAGCAGCCAAGCCCTAGCGGACACAGATACGCAGTATTTT.

Ten or more counts support this clonotype. The V gene is TRBV25-1, the J gene TRBJ2-2, with TRBD2 as a possible D gene (6 bases). Germline CDR1 and CDR2: MGHDK and SYGVNS. V shed 7 bases and J shed 3 bases, with 18 bases lying between them. This CDR3 has 16 amino acids. DNA for the CDR3: TGTGCCAGCACCGAAGGAGGGGCTCGGGACACCGGGGAGCTGTTTTTT. Protein product: CASTEGGARDTGELFF.

A single count supports this clonotype. This may arise from a read error, as a much more abundant clone is one base away. The rearrangement links TRBV7-6 to TRBJ2-2; 13 nucleotides match TRBD2. The germline gives CDR1 SGHVS, CDR2 FNYEAQ. The CDR3 has 18 amino acids. The V segment lost 3 bases and the J segment 5 bases; nucleotides outside the gene matches: 9. The CDR3 loop reads CASSFQRTSGRATGELFF. The CDR3 DNA reads as TGTGCCAGCAGCTTTCAACGGACTAGCGGGAGAGCAACCGGGGAGCTGTTTTTT. The full variable domain, completed using reference TRBV7-6 and TRBJ2-2, is GAGVSQSPRYKVTKRGQDVALRCDPISGHVSLYWYRQALGQGPEFLTYFNYEAQQDKSGLPNDRFSAERPEGSISTLTIQRTEQRDSAMYRCASSFQRTSGRATGELFFGEGSRLTVL.

This rearrangement joins TRBV19 to TRBJ2-4; no firm D call. The CDR3 has 16 amino acids. CDR1 LNHDA and CDR2 SQIVND come from the germline V gene (reference sequence). V was shortened by 3 bases and J by 0 bases, with 12 bases between the two germline ends. CDR3 sequence: CASSMRLDLAKNIQYF. In DNA form, the CDR3 reads TGTGCCAGTAGTATGAGGCTTGATCTAGCCAAAAACATTCAGTACTTC.

This chain joins TRBV5-1 and TRBJ2-1; a weak D match, TRBD1 (6 bases). The V end lost 2 bases, the J end lost 10 bases, and 16 bases lay between the germline ends. Germline CDR1 is SGHRS and CDR2 is YFSETQ. CDR3 length: 14 residues. CDR3 sequence: CASSFTGRSYEQFF. CDR3 nucleotide sequence: TGCGCCAGCAGCTTTACAGGGCGCTCCTACGAGCAGTTCTTC.

On this clonotype itself: One junction end disagrees with the germline gene, perhaps due to a read error. The V gene is TRBV6-1, the J gene TRBJ2-3; D is perhaps TRBD2 (5 bases). Germline V gene data show CDR1 as MNHNS and CDR2 as SASEGT. This CDR3 has 16 residues. The CDR3 reads CASSEAGRGGGDTQYF. In DNA, the CDR3 is TGTGCCAGCAGTGAAGCAGGACGGGGTGGTGGAGATACTCAGTATTTT.

On this clonotype: A junction end diverges from the germline sequence, so it may reflect a read error. This chain's CDR3 is CASSQSVNTDAQYF. The CDR3 DNA sequence: TGTGCCAGCAGTCAGAGCGTGAACACAGATGCGCAGTATTTT. This chain joins TRBV6-1 and TRBJ2-3; D ambiguous. CDR3 length: 14 amino acids. Germline V gene data show CDR1 as MNHNS and CDR2 as SASEGT.

This chain uses TRBV5-1 with TRBJ2-7; D is unclear. Germline values: CDR1 SGHRS, CDR2 YFSETQ. V was cut by 4 bases and J by 3 bases, with 17 bases left in between. The CDR3 has 15 amino acids. The CDR3 here is CASSRDDGNFYEQYF. CDR3 DNA sequence: TGCGCCAGCAGCCGTGATGACGGAAACTTCTACGAGCAGTACTTC.